This T cell receptor (beta chain) was obtained from a study of shared clonotypes between healthy human individuals. The authors divided CD4+ cells into CD45RA+ naive and CD45RA-negative memory subsets. Trimming at V came to 6 bases and at J to 2 bases, leaving 6 bases not matched to a gene. In germline, CDR1 is SNHLY, CDR2 FYNNEI. The CDR3 extends over 15 amino acids. This clone was seen once. Other DNA sequences from this sample encode an identical CDR3 as well. A deep-level run was used for the assay. TCRdb's copy holds only in-frame clones and misses some; the assay was immunoSEQ multiplex PCR. The data show about 2.3 million clones, with approximately 90% seen just once and roughly 0.34% held by the top ten.

The J gene is TRBJ2-3, the V gene TRBV2, with TRBD1 identical over 9 bases. This sequence was found in a man younger than 30 in good health. Some clones in this sample may be carry-over from other donors' samples. The sequencing sample was made of naive CD4+ T cells from PBMCs. Subset defined: CD45RA+ positively selected. The CDR3 nucleotides read TGTGCCAGCAGGGGGGGACAGGGCTCCACAGATACGCAGTATTTT. It encodes CASRGGQGSTDTQYF.